The 16 T cell receptor beta chains reported below all come from one sample, sequenced in a study of T cells in women clearing cervical HPV infection. Assay used: immunoSEQ multiplex PCR; TCRdb lists only in-frame clones, some missing. This repertoire includes 40,000 or so clones. The sequenced sample consisted of blood buffy coat. The receptors derive from a woman aged 18 to 75 with a cervical HPV16 infection that either progressed to CIN3+ or cleared (not recorded which).

Note on this clone: The CDR3 is cut off 3 residues early in the read; its end comes from the germline J gene. The V gene is TRBV6-2 or TRBV6-3, the J gene TRBJ2-3; 9 bases match TRBD1. Germline CDR1 is MNHEY and CDR2 is SVGEGT. The CDR3 loop spans 13 amino acids. The CDR3 DNA, read in part, is TGTGCCAGCACGGGACAGGGCCATCAGCCG. It is translated as CASTGQGHQP. The whole CDR3 protein is CASTGQGHQPQYF.

Details on this clone: The CDR3 extends 3 residues past the end of the read, so its final part is completed from the germline J gene. This rearrangement joins TRBV19 to TRBJ2-3, with a tentative D call TRBD1 (6 bases). Germline V CDR1 and CDR2: LNHDA, SQIVND (reference sequence). This CDR3 is 14 amino acids long. The CDR3 loop is CASSIEGATQPQYF. The sequenced part of the CDR3 DNA is TGTGCCAGTAGTATAGAGGGGGCGACTCAGCCG.

Note on this clone: Read data end 3 residues before the CDR3 end; the end is taken from the germline J gene. The chain couples TRBV20-1 to TRBJ2-2; 7 positions match TRBD1. CDR3 length equals 15 residues. V shed 5 bases, J shed 0 bases, and the junction held 6 bases outside the gene matches. Germline V lookup: CDR1 DFQATT, CDR2 SNEGSKA (reference sequence). The CDR3 is CSALTGAANTGELFF. The sequenced part of the CDR3 DNA is TGCAGTGCTTTAACAGGGGCTGCGAACACCGGGGAG.

A note on this clone: The read comes to an end 3 residues before the CDR3 does, leaving the germline J gene to fill in the end. The chain employs TRBV2 and TRBJ1-2; D is ambiguous. Germline-derived CDR1 and CDR2 are SNHLY and FYNNEI. Trimming stripped 2 bases from V and 5 bases from J, with 15 bases between. This CDR3 is 15 amino acids long. CDR3 sequence reads: CASSESGYLTYGYTF. The CDR3 bases that were read are TGTGCCAGCAGTGAATCAGGATACCTAACTTATGGC. The variable domain in full, completed from reference TRBV2 and TRBJ1-2, reads EPEVTQTPSHQVTQMGQEVILRCVPISNHLYFYWYRQILGQKVEFLVSFYNNEISEKSEIFDDQFSVERPDGSNFTLKIRSTKLEDSAMYFCASSESGYLTYGYTFGSGTRLTVV.

Regarding this clone: The read finishes 3 residues shy of the CDR3 end, and the germline J gene is used to complete it. The V and J genes are TRBV28 and TRBJ1-5; 8 nucleotides agree with TRBD1. There are 16 residues in the CDR3. Germline CDR1 and CDR2: MDHEN and SYDVKM. Germline trimming cut 5 bases from V and 2 bases from J; bases unmatched to any gene: 8. CDR3 sequence: CASSTFLDRGNQPQHF. The CDR3 bases that were read are TGTGCCAGCAGTACCTTCTTGGACAGGGGCAATCAGCCC.

Concerning this clone itself: The read gets to within 3 residues of the CDR3 end, and the germline J gene fills in the rest. This chain uses TRBV30 with TRBJ2-1; D is unresolved. Germline V gene sequence: CDR1 GTSNPN, CDR2 SVGIG (reference sequence). The CDR3 runs 16 residues. V was clipped by 2 bases and J by 1 base, with 15 bases between them. CDR3 residues: CAWSTPSRRSYNEQFF. The DNA read from the CDR3 is TGTGCCTGGAGTACCCCCTCTAGGCGATCCTACAATGAG.

Points on this clone: With the read ending 3 residues before the CDR3 end, the germline J gene is used to fill in that end. The chain recombines TRBV14 with TRBJ2-1; possibly TRBD2 for D (6 bases). The CDR3 runs 16 residues. V was shortened by 5 bases and J by 5 bases, with 19 bases between the two germline ends. The germline V gene has CDR1 SGHDN and CDR2 FVKESK. The CDR3 spells CASSYRDSLSHNEQFF. The part of the CDR3 DNA that was read is TGTGCCAGCAGCTACCGGGACTCCCTATCCCACAATGAG.

On this clone itself: The read falls 3 residues short of the CDR3 end, and the missing part is taken from the germline J gene. This chain joins TRBV18 and TRBJ2-1; TRBD2 matches at 11 bases. Germline loops: CDR1 KGHSH, CDR2 LQKENI. V lost 0 bases, J lost 6 bases, and 4 bases stayed unmatched. This CDR3 has 16 residues. The CDR3 protein is CASSPPGSGRANEQFF. Partial CDR3 DNA: TGTGCCAGCTCACCACCGGGTAGCGGGAGGGCCAATGAG.

Comment on this clone: The observed sequence ends 3 residues before the CDR3 terminus, with the missing tail filled in from the germline J gene. The rearrangement links TRBV30 to TRBJ2-5; D call uncertain. The CDR3 has 11 residues. The germline V and J ends were trimmed by 0 bases and 5 bases, with 4 bases remaining between them. The germline CDR1 and CDR2 sequences are GTSNPN and SVGIG (reference sequence). The CDR3 loop is CAWSVQETQYF. CDR3 DNA, as far as it was read: TGTGCCTGGAGTGTACAGGAGACC.

Concerning this clone itself: The read comes to an end 3 residues before the CDR3 does, leaving the germline J gene to fill in the end. The chain couples TRBV29-1 to TRBJ2-7; 9 bases are a match to TRBD2. The CDR3 is made up of 18 amino acids. V was clipped by 0 bases and J by 0 bases; unmatched bases: 12. Germline CDR1 and CDR2: SQVTM and ANQGSEA. The DNA read from the CDR3 is TGCAGCGTTGAAGAGTACGGGATTAGCGGGAGAAGCTCCTACGAG. Its translation: CSVEEYGISGRSSYE. The complete CDR3 sequence is CSVEEYGISGRSSYEQYF.

Concerning this clone itself: The read ends 3 residues shy of where the CDR3 ends; the end is completed using the germline J gene. This chain links TRBV30 with TRBJ2-6, with 9 bases aligning to TRBD1. Germline V lookup: CDR1 GTSNPN, CDR2 SVGIG (reference sequence). There are 17 residues in the CDR3. J was trimmed by 3 bases and V by 4 bases; bases with no gene match: 10. CDR3 sequence: CAWTGNRGRFGANVLTF. The sequenced CDR3 bases are TGTGCCTGGACGGGGAACAGGGGGCGCTTTGGGGCCAACGTC.

The CDR3 spells CSARDRTGGPTYEQYF. CDR3 DNA, as far as it was read: TGCAGTGCTAGAGATCGTACGGGTGGCCCTACCTACGAG. This chain links TRBV20-1 with TRBJ2-7; D unclear. Read data end 3 residues before the CDR3 end; the end is taken from the germline J gene. V lost 0 bases, J lost 2 bases, and 17 bases lay in between. CDR3 length: 16 residues. Germline values: CDR1 DFQATT, CDR2 SNEGSKA (reference sequence).

Note on this clone: The CDR3 is cut off 3 residues early in the read; its end comes from the germline J gene. This chain uses TRBV20-1 with TRBJ1-1; 7 positions match TRBD1. The CDR3 covers 12 residues. Germline CDR1 and CDR2: DFQATT and SNEGSKA (reference sequence). The sequenced CDR3 bases are TGCAGTGCTAGAGGACAGGGAGCGGTA. Its protein is CSARGQGAV. The CDR3 in its entirety is CSARGQGAVAFF.

In regard to this clone: Read data end 3 residues before the CDR3 end; the end is taken from the germline J gene. V gene TRBV11-2 combines with J gene TRBJ2-7; a possible D gene is TRBD1 (5 bases). The CDR3 is 13 residues long. Looked up from germline, CDR1 is SGHAT and CDR2 is FQNNGV. V gave up 2 bases and J gave up 6 bases, with 11 bases separating them. CDR3 amino acids: CASSLSLGAEQYF. The sequenced CDR3 bases are TGTGCCAGCAGCTTAAGTCTTGGGGCCGAG.

Note on this clone: Read coverage stops 3 residues before the CDR3 terminus; the germline J gene supplies the remainder. V usage is TRBV6-2 or TRBV6-3 and J usage is TRBJ1-2, with D perhaps matching TRBD1 (5 bases). Germline V CDR1 and CDR2: MNHEY, SVGEGT. The CDR3 covers 14 residues. CDR3 in amino acids: CASSFFSGRGDYTF. CDR3 bases read: TGTGCCAGCAGTTTCTTTAGCGGGAGGGGTGAC.

The CDR3 bases that were read are TGTGCCAGCAGCCCTGGACAGGGGGCTAATGAAAAA. Encoded protein: CASSPGQGANEK. The CDR3 reads in full as CASSPGQGANEKLFF. The chain employs TRBV7-9 and TRBJ1-4; 10 positions agree with TRBD1. The CDR3 goes on 3 residues after the read ends, and that part is filled in from the germline J gene. Germline V gives CDR1 SEHNR, CDR2 FQNEAQ (reference sequence). This CDR3 has 15 amino acids. J gave up 3 bases and V 5 bases, and 3 bases lay outside the gene matches. Based on the CDR3 plus reference TRBV7-9 and TRBJ1-4, the full variable domain is DTGVSQNPRHKITKRGQNVTFRCDPISEHNRLYWYRQTLGQGPEFLTYFQNEAQLEKSRLLSDRFSAERPKGSFSTLEIQRTEQGDSAMYLCASSPGQGANEKLFFGSGTQLSVL.